These 20 T cell receptor beta chains originate from one sample sequenced in a study of identical twins. TCRdb re-called the 5' RACE reads with MiXCR, one entry per CDR3 protein. The data show more than 1.5 million distinct CDR3 sequences, 25% to 35% seen once. Sequenced input: cord blood. The source is a newborn girl in good health.

The gene calls are TRBV7-2 and TRBJ2-6; D is possibly TRBD1 (6 bases). Trimming removed 4 bases from V and 3 bases from J, with 10 bases in between. The CDR3 is 15 amino acids. The germline V gene encodes CDR1 SGHTA and CDR2 FQGNSA. Here the CDR3 reads CASSSNRVGANVLTF. The CDR3 coding sequence is TGTGCCAGCAGCTCTAACAGGGTTGGGGCCAACGTCCTGACTTTC.

CDR3 in amino acids: CVSSKDRTGTLAKNIQYF. The CDR3 DNA sequence: TGTGTCAGCAGCAAAGATCGGACAGGGACCCTAGCCAAAAACATTCAGTACTTC. The gene calls are TRBV21-1 and TRBJ2-4; the table names TRBD1, a call not compared with the DNA. TRBV21-1 is an annotated pseudogene. The length of the CDR3 is 18 residues.

This clonotype came up many times. At one of its ends the junction is not consistent with the germline gene, which may arise from a read error. The CDR3 DNA reads TGTGCCAGCAGCTTGGAGGGAGCTAACTATGGCTACACCTTC. Translated: CASSLEGANYGYTF. The chain is built from TRBV5-1 and TRBJ1-2; no definite D call. Germline V gene lookup returns CDR1 SGHRS and CDR2 YFSETQ. This CDR3 contains 14 residues.

This clonotype was detected a few times. This chain uses TRBV20-1 with TRBJ2-5; D unclear. The length of the CDR3 is 13 residues. The germline V and J ends were trimmed by 0 bases and 3 bases, with 8 bases remaining between them. The germline CDR1 and CDR2 sequences are DFQATT and SNEGSKA (reference sequence). The CDR3 sequence is CSARDYAKETQYF. In nucleotides, the CDR3 is TGCAGTGCTAGAGATTACGCGAAAGAGACCCAGTACTTC.

Comments on this clonotype: A clone one base away is much larger, so this may be a read error. The CDR3 region has the DNA TGTGCCAGCCAGGGTGGCGGGGGTGAGACCCAGTACTTC. This translates into CASQGGGGETQYF. The V and J genes are TRBV9 and TRBJ2-5, with 7 nucleotides matching TRBD2. This CDR3 has 13 amino acids. Germline V gene data show CDR1 as SGDLS and CDR2 as YYNGEE. V was pared by 7 bases and J by 5 bases, with 8 bases of the junction left unmatched. Together with reference TRBV9 and TRBJ2-5, the CDR3 gives the full variable domain: DSGVTQTPKHLITATGQRVTLRCSPRSGDLSVYWYQQSLDQGLQFLIQYYNGEERAKGNILERFSAQQFPDLHSELNLSSLELGDSALYFCASQGGGGETQYFGPGTRLLVL.

This chain connects TRBV9 to TRBJ2-1, with 12 bases aligning to TRBD2. V shed 0 bases, J shed 8 bases, and the junction held 3 bases outside the gene matches. Per the germline V gene, CDR1 is SGDLS and CDR2 is YYNGEE. There are 15 residues in the CDR3. The CDR3 reads CASSVGGLAGYEQFF. The CDR3 DNA is TGTGCCAGCAGCGTAGGGGGACTAGCGGGCTATGAGCAGTTCTTC.

Only a few counts were recorded for this clonotype. The CDR3 DNA is TGTGCCAGCAGCGTAAGCGGGGGACTAGCGTCCTACGAGCAGTACTTC. Translated, it gives CASSVSGGLASYEQYF. The rearrangement joins TRBV9 to TRBJ2-7; TRBD2 matches 10 bases. The CDR3 totals 16 residues. Germline lookup yields CDR1 SGDLS and CDR2 YYNGEE. V lost 1 base, J lost 1 base, and 5 bases stayed unmatched.

This clonotype came up a few times. This chain links TRBV11-3 with TRBJ2-3; D might be TRBD1 or TRBD2, each matching 5 bases. V was cut by 7 bases and J by 6 bases, with 20 bases left in between. CDR3 length equals 15 residues. Germline CDR1 and CDR2: SGHNT and YENEEA. DNA for the CDR3: TGTGCCAGCAAGGGCGGAGGAGTGGGGGTCGATACGCAGTATTTT. This translates into CASKGGGVGVDTQYF.

This chain joins TRBV21-1 and TRBJ2-3; no DNA check was done on the table's D call, TRBD1. TRBV21-1 corresponds to a pseudogene. CDR3 length equals 17 residues. This CDR3 is CASSNPSGTGGTDPQYF. CDR3 in DNA: TGTGCCAGCAGCAACCCTTCCGGGACAGGGGGAACAGATCCGCAGTATTTT.

V gene TRBV7-2 combines with J gene TRBJ2-7, with D tentatively TRBD1 (6 bases). Looked up from germline, CDR1 is SGHTA and CDR2 is FQGNSA. The V gene lost 0 bases and the J gene lost 3 bases, with 12 bases spanning the gap. The CDR3 totals 15 residues. CDR3 in DNA: TGTGCCAGCAGCTTAGCGCTAAGCAGGGGCTACGAGCAGTACTTC. It is translated as CASSLALSRGYEQYF.

As to this clonotype: One junction end disagrees with the germline gene, perhaps due to a read error. This chain uses TRBV4-1 with TRBJ2-1; either TRBD1 or TRBD2 may supply D (5 bases each). Germline CDR1 reads MGHRA; CDR2 reads YSYEKL. The CDR3 totals 14 residues. CDR3 protein: CAGSQGDAFNEQFF. The CDR3 DNA reads as TGCGCCGGCAGCCAAGGGGACGCCTTCAATGAGCAGTTCTTC.

The chain uses TRBV18 and TRBJ2-7; 10 nucleotides line up with TRBD2. V gave up 2 bases and J gave up 2 bases; unmatched junction bases: 6. The CDR3 sequence is 16 residues long. Germline lookup yields CDR1 KGHSH and CDR2 LQKENI. Here the CDR3 DNA reads TGTGCCAGCTCACCAAGCGGGGGGGCTTTCCCCTACGAGCAGTACTTC. Translated: CASSPSGGAFPYEQYF.

This clonotype was counted between two and nine times. J is TRBJ2-1 and V is TRBV15; 10 nucleotides agree with TRBD2. The germline V gene has CDR1 LNHNV and CDR2 YYDKDF (reference sequence). V shed 5 bases and J 7 bases; nucleotides not matched to a gene: 5. The CDR3 has 14 residues. The CDR3 loop reads CATSGLAGENEQFF. The CDR3 coding sequence is TGTGCCACCAGCGGGCTAGCGGGAGAAAATGAGCAGTTCTTC.

This clonotype was observed a handful of times. CDR3 protein: CASSYRTAQSGYEQYF. Here the CDR3 DNA reads TGTGCCAGCAGCTACCGGACAGCGCAGTCTGGCTACGAGCAGTACTTC. V usage is TRBV16 and J usage is TRBJ2-7; D perhaps matches TRBD1 (6 bases). This CDR3 has 16 residues. Germline CDR1 and CDR2: KGHSY and FQNENV. V was clipped by 5 bases and J by 3 bases, with 20 bases between them.

This sequence joins TRBV25-1 and TRBJ2-2; 7 bases match TRBD2. The germline V gene encodes CDR1 MGHDK and CDR2 SYGVNS. Losses at the gene ends were 7 bases for V and 1 base for J; bases not matched to a gene: 3. The CDR3 length is 14 residues. CDR3 loop: CASTGLGNTGELFF. The DNA for the CDR3 is TGTGCCAGCACCGGACTAGGGAACACCGGGGAGCTGTTTTTT.

This clonotype has ten or more counts. The chain joins TRBV4-2 to TRBJ2-7; D remains unclear. Looked up from germline, CDR1 is LGHNA and CDR2 is YNFKEQ. Trimming shortened V by 4 bases and J by 0 bases, and 16 bases separated the two germline ends. The CDR3 contains 16 residues. The CDR3: CASSRGITTISYEQYF. The CDR3 DNA reads as TGTGCCAGCAGCCGGGGAATAACTACTATCTCCTACGAGCAGTACTTC.

The rearrangement joins TRBV7-9 to TRBJ2-3; TRBD2 matches at 7 bases. The V gene's germline CDR1 is SEHNR and CDR2 FQNEAQ (reference sequence). The V segment lost 1 base and the J segment 14 bases; nucleotides outside the gene matches: 6. The CDR3 has 12 amino acids. The CDR3 sequence: CASSLEGGSLYF. CDR3 coding DNA: TGTGCCAGCAGCTTAGAGGGCGGGAGTCTGTATTTT.

The sample holds a few counts of this clonotype. The CDR3 region is CAISVTGRANYGYTF. The CDR3 DNA reads as TGTGCCATCAGTGTGACAGGCCGAGCTAACTATGGCTACACCTTC. The chain links TRBV10-3 to TRBJ1-2; D might be TRBD1 (6 bases). CDR3 size: 15 residues. Trimming removed 4 bases from V and 0 bases from J, with 12 bases in between. CDR1 and CDR2 from the germline V gene are ENHRY and SYGVKD.

The chain couples TRBV6-5 to TRBJ2-5; D remains ambiguous. Trimming took 6 bases from V and 1 from J, leaving 9 bases between them. The CDR3 length is 13 residues. Germline V CDR1 and CDR2: MNHEY, SVGAGI. Here the CDR3 DNA reads TGTGCCAGCAGGAGACTCGTCCAAGAGACCCAGTACTTC. Its protein product is CASRRLVQETQYF.

This clonotype was detected a few times. The J gene is TRBJ1-2, the V gene TRBV6-5; the D gene is possibly TRBD1 (5 bases). The germline V and J ends were trimmed by 6 bases and 1 base, with 12 bases remaining between them. Looked up from germline, CDR1 is MNHEY and CDR2 is SVGAGI. This CDR3 comprises 14 residues. The CDR3, as DNA: TGTGCCAGCAGCGAGGGACGGCTTAACTATGGCTACACCTTC. This sequence encodes CASSEGRLNYGYTF.